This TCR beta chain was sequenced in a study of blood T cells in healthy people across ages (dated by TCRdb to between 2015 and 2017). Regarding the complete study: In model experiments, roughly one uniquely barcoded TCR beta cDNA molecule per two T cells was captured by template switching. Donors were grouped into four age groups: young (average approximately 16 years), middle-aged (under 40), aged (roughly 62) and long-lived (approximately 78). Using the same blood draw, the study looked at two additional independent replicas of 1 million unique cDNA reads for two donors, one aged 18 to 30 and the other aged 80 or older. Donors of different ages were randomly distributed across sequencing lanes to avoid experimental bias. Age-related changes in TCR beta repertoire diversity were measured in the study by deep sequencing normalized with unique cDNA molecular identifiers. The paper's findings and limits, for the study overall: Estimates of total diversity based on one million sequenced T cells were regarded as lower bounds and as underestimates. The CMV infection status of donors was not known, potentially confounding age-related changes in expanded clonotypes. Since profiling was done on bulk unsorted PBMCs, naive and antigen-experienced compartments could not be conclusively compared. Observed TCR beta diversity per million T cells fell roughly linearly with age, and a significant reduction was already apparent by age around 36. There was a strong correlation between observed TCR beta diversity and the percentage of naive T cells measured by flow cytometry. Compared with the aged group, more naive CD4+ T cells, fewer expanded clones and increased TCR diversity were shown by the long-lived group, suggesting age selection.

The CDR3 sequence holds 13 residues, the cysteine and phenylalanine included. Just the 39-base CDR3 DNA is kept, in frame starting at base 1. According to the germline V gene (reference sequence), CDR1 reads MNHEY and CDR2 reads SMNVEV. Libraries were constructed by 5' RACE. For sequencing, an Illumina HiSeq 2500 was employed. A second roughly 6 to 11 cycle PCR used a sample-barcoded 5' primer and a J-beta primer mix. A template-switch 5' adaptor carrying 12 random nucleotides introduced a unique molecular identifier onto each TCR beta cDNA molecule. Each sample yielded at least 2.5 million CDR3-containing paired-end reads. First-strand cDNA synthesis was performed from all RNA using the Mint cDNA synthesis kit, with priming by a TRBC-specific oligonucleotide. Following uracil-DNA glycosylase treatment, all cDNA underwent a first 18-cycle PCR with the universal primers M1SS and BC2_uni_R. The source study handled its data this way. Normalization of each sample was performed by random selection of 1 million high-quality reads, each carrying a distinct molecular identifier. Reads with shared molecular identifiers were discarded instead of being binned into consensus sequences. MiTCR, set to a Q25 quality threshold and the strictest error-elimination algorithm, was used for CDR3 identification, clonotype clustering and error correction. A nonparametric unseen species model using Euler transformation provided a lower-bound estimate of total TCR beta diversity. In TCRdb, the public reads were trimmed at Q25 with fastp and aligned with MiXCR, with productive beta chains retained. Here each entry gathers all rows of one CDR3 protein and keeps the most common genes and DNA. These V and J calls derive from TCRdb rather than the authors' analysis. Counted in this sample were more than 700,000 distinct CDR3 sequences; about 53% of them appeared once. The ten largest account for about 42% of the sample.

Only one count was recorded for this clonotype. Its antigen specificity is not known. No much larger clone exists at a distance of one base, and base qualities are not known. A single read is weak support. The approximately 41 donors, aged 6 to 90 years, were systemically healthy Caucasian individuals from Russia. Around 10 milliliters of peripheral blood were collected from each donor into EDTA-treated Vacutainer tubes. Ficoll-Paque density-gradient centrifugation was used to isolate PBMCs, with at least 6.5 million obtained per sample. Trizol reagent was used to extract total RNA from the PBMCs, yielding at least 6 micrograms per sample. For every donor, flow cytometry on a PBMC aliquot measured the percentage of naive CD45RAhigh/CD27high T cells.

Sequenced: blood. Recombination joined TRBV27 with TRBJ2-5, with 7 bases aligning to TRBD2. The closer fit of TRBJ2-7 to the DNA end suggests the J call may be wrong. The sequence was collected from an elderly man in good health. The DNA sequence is TGTGCCAGCCGGCTGCGGGAGTTAGACGAGCAGTACTTC. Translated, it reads CASRLRELDEQYF.